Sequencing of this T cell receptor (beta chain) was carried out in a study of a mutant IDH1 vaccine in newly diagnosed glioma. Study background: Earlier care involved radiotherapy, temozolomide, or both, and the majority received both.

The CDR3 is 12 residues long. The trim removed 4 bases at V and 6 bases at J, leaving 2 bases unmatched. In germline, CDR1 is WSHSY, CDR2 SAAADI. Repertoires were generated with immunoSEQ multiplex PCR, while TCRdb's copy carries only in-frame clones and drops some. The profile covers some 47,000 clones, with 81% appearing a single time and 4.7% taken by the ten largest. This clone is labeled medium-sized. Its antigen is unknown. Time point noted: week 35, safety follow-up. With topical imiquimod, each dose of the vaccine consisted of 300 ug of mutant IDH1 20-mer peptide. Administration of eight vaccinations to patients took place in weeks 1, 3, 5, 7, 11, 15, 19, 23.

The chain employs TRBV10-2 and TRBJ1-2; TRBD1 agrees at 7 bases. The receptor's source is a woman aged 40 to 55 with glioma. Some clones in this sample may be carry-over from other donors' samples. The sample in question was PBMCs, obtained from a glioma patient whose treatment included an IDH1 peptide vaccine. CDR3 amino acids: CASSGQGDGYTF. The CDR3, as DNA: TGCGCCAGCAGTGGACAGGGTGATGGCTACACCTTC.